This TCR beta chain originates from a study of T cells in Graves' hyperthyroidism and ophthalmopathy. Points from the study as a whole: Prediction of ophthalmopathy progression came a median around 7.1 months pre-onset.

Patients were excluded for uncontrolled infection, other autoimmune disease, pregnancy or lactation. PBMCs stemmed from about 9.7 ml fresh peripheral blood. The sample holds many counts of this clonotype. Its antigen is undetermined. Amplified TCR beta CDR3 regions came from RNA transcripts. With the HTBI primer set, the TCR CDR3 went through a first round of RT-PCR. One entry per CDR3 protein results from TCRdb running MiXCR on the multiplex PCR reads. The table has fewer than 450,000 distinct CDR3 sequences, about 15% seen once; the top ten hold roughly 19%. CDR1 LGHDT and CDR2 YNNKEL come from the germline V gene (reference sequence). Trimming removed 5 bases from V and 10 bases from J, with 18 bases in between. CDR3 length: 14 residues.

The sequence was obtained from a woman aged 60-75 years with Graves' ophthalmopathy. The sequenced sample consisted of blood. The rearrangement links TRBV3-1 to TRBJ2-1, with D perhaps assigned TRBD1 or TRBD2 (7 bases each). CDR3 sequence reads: CASSSGTVSGEQFF. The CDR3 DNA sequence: TGTGCCAGCAGCAGCGGGACAGTCTCAGGGGAGCAGTTCTTC.